This T cell receptor (beta chain) is from a study of T cell clonality in common variable immunodeficiency. Findings and limits, study-wide: In common variable immunodeficiency, TCR beta chains reportedly carried fewer deletions and N-nucleotide insertions.

Data came from immunoSEQ multiplex PCR; TCRdb stores just in-frame clones and leaves some out. The sample was found to contain roughly 30,000 clones, and every one recurs. Comments on this clone: Its antigen is still unknown. Read data end 3 residues before the CDR3 end; the end is taken from the germline J gene.

Blood samples were heparinized, about 4.5 to 8 ml per donor. CDR1 is SGHVS and CDR2 is FQNEAQ in the germline V gene. V lost 5 bases, J lost 1 base, and 4 bases stayed unmatched. The CDR3 has 15 residues. The source is a person aged 18 to 75 in good health. The sequencing input was peripheral blood mononuclear cells. The genes are TRBV7-8 and TRBJ2-2; 7 nucleotides line up with TRBD1. CDR3 in amino acids: CASSVTGVNTGELFF. The sequenced part of the CDR3 DNA is TGTGCCAGCAGCGTAACAGGGGTGAACACCGGGGAG.